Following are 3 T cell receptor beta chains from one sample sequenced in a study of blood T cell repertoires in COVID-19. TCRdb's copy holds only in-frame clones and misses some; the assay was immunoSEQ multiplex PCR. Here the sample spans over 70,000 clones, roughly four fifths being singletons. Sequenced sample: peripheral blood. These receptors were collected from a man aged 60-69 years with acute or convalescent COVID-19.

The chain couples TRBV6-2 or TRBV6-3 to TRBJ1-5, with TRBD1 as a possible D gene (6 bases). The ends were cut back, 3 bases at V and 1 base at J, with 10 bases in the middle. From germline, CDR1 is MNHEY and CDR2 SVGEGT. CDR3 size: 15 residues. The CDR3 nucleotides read TGTGCCAGCAGTTATGGGGGGGCAAGCAATCAGCCCCAGCATTTT. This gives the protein CASSYGGASNQPQHF.

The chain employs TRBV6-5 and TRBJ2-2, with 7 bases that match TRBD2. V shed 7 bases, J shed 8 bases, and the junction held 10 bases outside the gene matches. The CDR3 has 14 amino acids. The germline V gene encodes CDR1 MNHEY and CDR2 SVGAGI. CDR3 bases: TGTGCCAGCACTGGACTAGGTGGGGTTGGGGAGCTGTTTTTT. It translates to CASTGLGGVGELFF.

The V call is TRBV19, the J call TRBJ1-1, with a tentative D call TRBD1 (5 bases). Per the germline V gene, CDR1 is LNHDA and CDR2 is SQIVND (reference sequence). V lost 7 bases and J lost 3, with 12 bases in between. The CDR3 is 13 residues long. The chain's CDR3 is CASTVQEYTEAFF. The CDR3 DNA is TGTGCCAGTACCGTACAGGAGTACACTGAAGCTTTCTTT. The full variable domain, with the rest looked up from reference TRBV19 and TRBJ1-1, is DGGITQSPKYLFRKEGQNVTLSCEQNLNHDAMYWYRQDPGQGLRLIYYSQIVNDFQKGDIAEGYSVSREKKESFPLTVTSAQKNPTAFYLCASTVQEYTEAFFGQGTRLTVV.